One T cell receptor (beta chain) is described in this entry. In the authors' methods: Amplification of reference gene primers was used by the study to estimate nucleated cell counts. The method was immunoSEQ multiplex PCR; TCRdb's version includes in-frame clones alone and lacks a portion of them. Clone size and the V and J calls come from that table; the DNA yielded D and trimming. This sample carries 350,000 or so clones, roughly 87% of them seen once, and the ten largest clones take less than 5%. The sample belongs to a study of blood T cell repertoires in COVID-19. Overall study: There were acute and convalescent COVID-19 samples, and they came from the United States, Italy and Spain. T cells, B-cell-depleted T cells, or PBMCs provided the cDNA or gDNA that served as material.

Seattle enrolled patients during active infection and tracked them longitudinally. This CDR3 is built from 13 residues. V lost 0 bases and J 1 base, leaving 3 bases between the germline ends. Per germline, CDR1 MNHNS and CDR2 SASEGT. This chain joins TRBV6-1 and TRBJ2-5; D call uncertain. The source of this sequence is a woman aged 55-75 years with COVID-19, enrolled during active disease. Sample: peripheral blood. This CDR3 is CASSEARQETQYF. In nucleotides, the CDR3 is TGTGCCAGCAGTGAAGCCCGCCAAGAGACCCAGTACTTC.